This T cell receptor beta chain was found in a study of PD-L1 blockade in urothelial cancer. Time point defined: peripheral blood 6 weeks after treatment start. Trimming left V 2 bases short and J 6 bases short, with 5 bases between. Germline CDR1 reads DFQATT; CDR2 reads SNEGSKA (reference sequence). The CDR3 is made up of 10 amino acids. The assay was immunoSEQ multiplex PCR, and TCRdb's table has in-frame clones only and misses some. The profile shows 100,000 to 150,000 clones, roughly 82% of them singletons. The input for sequencing was PBMCs, taken around atezolizumab (anti-PD-L1) treatment. The chain employs TRBV20-1 and TRBJ2-7; D unresolved. The clonotype originates from a man aged 50 to 60 with urothelial cancer. The CDR3 coding sequence is TGCAGTGCTAGACGCAGCGAGCAGTACTTC. Translating gives CSARRSEQYF.